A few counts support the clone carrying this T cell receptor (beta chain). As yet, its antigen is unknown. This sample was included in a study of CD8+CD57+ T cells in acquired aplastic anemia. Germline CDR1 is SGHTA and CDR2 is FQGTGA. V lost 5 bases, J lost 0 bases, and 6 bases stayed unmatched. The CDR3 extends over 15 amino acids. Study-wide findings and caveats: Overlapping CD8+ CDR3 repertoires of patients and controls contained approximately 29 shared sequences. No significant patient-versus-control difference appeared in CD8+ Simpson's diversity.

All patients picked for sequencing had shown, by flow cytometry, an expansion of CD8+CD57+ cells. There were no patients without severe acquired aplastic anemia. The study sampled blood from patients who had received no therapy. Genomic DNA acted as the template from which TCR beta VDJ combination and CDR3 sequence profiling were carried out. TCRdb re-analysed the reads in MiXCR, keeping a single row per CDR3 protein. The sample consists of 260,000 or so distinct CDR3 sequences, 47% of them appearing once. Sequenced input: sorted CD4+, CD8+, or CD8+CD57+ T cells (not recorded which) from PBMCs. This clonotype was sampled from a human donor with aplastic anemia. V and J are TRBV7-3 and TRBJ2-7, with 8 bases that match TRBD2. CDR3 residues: CASSLLAESSYEQYF. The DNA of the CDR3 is TGTGCCAGCAGCCTACTAGCGGAGAGCTCCTACGAGCAGTACTTC.